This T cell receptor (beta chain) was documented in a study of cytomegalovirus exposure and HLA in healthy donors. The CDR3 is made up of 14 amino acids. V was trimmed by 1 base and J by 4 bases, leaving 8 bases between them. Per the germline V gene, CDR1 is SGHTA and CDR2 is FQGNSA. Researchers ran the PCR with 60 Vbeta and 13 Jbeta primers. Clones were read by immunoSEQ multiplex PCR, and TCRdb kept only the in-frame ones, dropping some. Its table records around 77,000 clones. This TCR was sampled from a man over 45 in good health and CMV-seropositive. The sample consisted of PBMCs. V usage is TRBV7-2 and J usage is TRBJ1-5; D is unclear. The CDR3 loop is CASSLVWANQPQHF. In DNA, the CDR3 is TGTGCCAGCAGCTTAGTTTGGGCTAATCAGCCCCAGCATTTT. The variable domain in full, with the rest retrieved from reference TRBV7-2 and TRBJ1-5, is GAGVSQSPSNKVTEKGKDVELRCDPISGHTALYWYRQSLGQGLEFLIYFQGNSAPDKSGLPSDRFSAERTGGSVSTLTIQRTQQEDSAVYLCASSLVWANQPQHFGDGTRLSIL.